Below, 18 T cell receptor beta chains from the same sample are listed, as sequenced in a study of blood T cell repertoires in COVID-19. Profiling relied on immunoSEQ multiplex PCR, and the TCRdb table lists in-frame clones only, not all of them. The sample holds 150,000 to 200,000 clones; 86% are singletons and the top ten take 2.5% to 4%. What was sequenced was peripheral blood. Receptor source: a man aged 70 or older with acute or convalescent COVID-19.

This clone has a single count. This chain links TRBV5-1 with TRBJ2-7; 10 bases fit TRBD2. J lost 2 bases, V lost 0 bases, and 5 bases had no gene match. Looked up from germline, CDR1 is SGHRS and CDR2 is YFSETQ. CDR3 length: 16 amino acids. This CDR3 is CASSLGVAGGTYEQYF. The CDR3 DNA follows: TGCGCCAGCAGCTTGGGTGTAGCGGGAGGAACCTACGAGCAGTACTTC.

The chain employs TRBV4-2 and TRBJ2-2; D perhaps matches TRBD1 (5 bases). Germline V lookup: CDR1 LGHNA, CDR2 YNFKEQ. The CDR3 covers 16 residues. V lost 0 bases, J lost 3 bases, and 11 bases lay in between. The CDR3, as DNA: TGTGCCAGCAGCCAAGATGTTGGCAGGGACACCGGGGAGCTGTTTTTT. Translating gives CASSQDVGRDTGELFF.

The chain recombines TRBV10-1 with TRBJ2-3; perhaps TRBD1 as D (5 bases). The V gene's germline CDR1 is WNHNN and CDR2 SYGVQD (reference sequence). The V gene lost 6 bases and the J gene lost 1 base, with 11 bases spanning the gap. The CDR3 length is 14 residues. CDR3 nucleotide sequence: TGCGCCAGCAGAGGGGTGTGGGGCACAGATACGCAGTATTTT. This sequence encodes CASRGVWGTDTQYF.

The sample holds a few counts of this clone. The chain carries TRBV19 and TRBJ1-1, with 7 bases fitting TRBD1. Trimming took 6 bases from V and 2 from J; bases not matched to a gene: 6. From germline, CDR1 is LNHDA and CDR2 SQIVND (reference sequence). The CDR3 is made up of 14 amino acids. This CDR3 reads CASSSGGVNTEAFF. DNA for the CDR3: TGTGCCAGTAGCTCAGGGGGTGTAAACACTGAAGCTTTCTTT.

This clone was seen once. This rearrangement joins TRBV23-1 to TRBJ2-7, with D possibly matching TRBD2 (5 bases). TRBV23-1 has ORF status, its function being uncertain. The CDR3 length is 16 residues. With 2 bases removed from V and 3 bases from J, the gap between germline ends came to 17 bases. CDR3 sequence reads: CASSQPTRIACYEQYF. CDR3 in DNA: TGCGCCAGCAGTCAACCCACACGGATAGCGTGCTACGAGCAGTACTTC.

This clone was recorded a few times. J is TRBJ2-5 and V is TRBV29-1, with TRBD2 as a possible D gene (5 bases). Germline loops: CDR1 SQVTM, CDR2 ANQGSEA. Between the trimmed V and J ends, which lost 7 bases and 5 bases, there was a span of 11 bases. CDR3 length: 11 amino acids. CDR3 sequence: CSAGSKETQYF. CDR3 sequence (DNA): TGCAGCGCTGGGAGTAAGGAGACCCAGTACTTC.

The genes are TRBV27 and TRBJ1-1; maybe TRBD1 (5 bases). The CDR3 extends over 16 amino acids. CDR1 and CDR2 (germline): MNHEY, SMNVEV (reference sequence). V was trimmed by 7 bases and J by 1 base, leaving 19 bases between them. CDR3 amino acids: CASTGWGVGANTEAFF. CDR3 in DNA: TGTGCCAGCACAGGCTGGGGGGTAGGGGCGAACACTGAAGCTTTCTTT.

The rearrangement uses TRBV19 and TRBJ1-5; TRBD1 matches at 8 bases. This CDR3 comprises 18 residues. Germline CDR1 is LNHDA and CDR2 is SQIVND (reference sequence). The J segment lost 5 bases and the V segment lost 1 base, leaving 13 bases of the junction unmatched. The CDR3 protein is CASSIVPKTGGRDQPQHF. The CDR3 bases are TGTGCCAGTAGTATAGTGCCGAAAACAGGGGGAAGAGATCAGCCCCAGCATTTT.

The chain has TRBV19 and TRBJ1-1, with D maybe TRBD1 (5 bases). Trimming stripped 6 bases from V and 0 bases from J, with 11 bases between. Germline lookup yields CDR1 LNHDA and CDR2 SQIVND (reference sequence). The CDR3 runs to 14 residues. CDR3 amino acids: CASRVDSLNTEAFF. The CDR3 bases are TGTGCCAGTAGGGTTGACAGCCTGAACACTGAAGCTTTCTTT.

CDR3: CASSDDSPNSPLHF. The CDR3 bases are TGCGCCAGCAGTGATGACAGCCCCAATTCACCCCTCCACTTT. This chain connects TRBV10-1 to TRBJ1-6; a possible D gene is TRBD1 (5 bases). Germline values: CDR1 WNHNN, CDR2 SYGVQD (reference sequence). V was cut by 3 bases and J by 7 bases, with 10 bases left in between. There are 14 residues in the CDR3.

The J gene is TRBJ2-1, the V gene TRBV4-2; the match to TRBD1 covers 7 bases. This CDR3 region has 16 residues. Germline V lookup: CDR1 LGHNA, CDR2 YNFKEQ. Trimming at V came to 4 bases and at J to 3 bases, leaving 9 bases not matched to a gene. The CDR3 sequence: CASSRDRDRSYNEQFF. CDR3 in DNA: TGTGCCAGCAGCCGGGACCGGGACAGAAGCTACAATGAGCAGTTCTTC.

This clone was seen a few times. In nucleotides, the CDR3 is TGTGCCAGCAGTCTCGGGGTTACCACTGAAGCTTTCTTT. This codes for CASSLGVTTEAFF. The gene calls are TRBV28 and TRBJ1-1; D is uncertain. Germline values: CDR1 MDHEN, CDR2 SYDVKM. V was trimmed by 5 bases and J by 4 bases, leaving 11 bases between them. The CDR3 has 13 residues.

V and J are TRBV24-1 and TRBJ2-1; 7 bases are shared with TRBD1. CDR3 length: 14 residues. The ends lost 3 bases at V and 6 bases at J; junction bases unmatched: 4. The germline V gene has CDR1 KGHDR and CDR2 SFDVKD. The CDR3 region has the DNA TGTGCCACCAGTGATCTCGGGACAGTCAATGAGCAGTTCTTC. This gives the protein CATSDLGTVNEQFF.

The V call is TRBV5-1, the J call TRBJ2-2; 11 bases line up with TRBD2. With V trimmed by 5 bases and J by 2 bases, 5 bases remained unmatched. CDR1 is SGHRS, CDR2 YFSETQ, per germline. The CDR3 contains 16 residues. CDR3 in DNA: TGCGCCAGCAGGCGGCTAGCGGGAGGAAACACCGGGGAGCTGTTTTTT. Its protein product is CASRRLAGGNTGELFF.

The chain has TRBV9 and TRBJ1-5; D gene unclear. CDR1 is SGDLS, CDR2 YYNGEE, per germline. This CDR3 comprises 14 residues. Trimming left V 0 bases short and J 4 bases short, with 8 bases between. The CDR3: CASSVGQLNQPQHF. CDR3 sequence (DNA): TGTGCCAGCAGCGTAGGTCAGTTAAATCAGCCCCAGCATTTT. Complete variable domain (other parts from reference TRBV9 and TRBJ1-5): DSGVTQTPKHLITATGQRVTLRCSPRSGDLSVYWYQQSLDQGLQFLIQYYNGEERAKGNILERFSAQQFPDLHSELNLSSLELGDSALYFCASSVGQLNQPQHFGDGTRLSIL.

The V call is TRBV6-1, the J call TRBJ2-1, with 11 bases identical to TRBD2. This CDR3 is built from 16 residues. The ends lost 4 bases at V and 5 bases at J; junction bases unmatched: 7. CDR1 MNHNS and CDR2 SASEGT come from the germline V gene. The CDR3 DNA follows: TGTGCCAGCAGTGTGGCCGGGACTAGCGGTAACAATGAGCAGTTCTTC. Amino acids: CASSVAGTSGNNEQFF.

The chain joins TRBV27 to TRBJ1-6, with 7 bases identical to TRBD1. CDR1 is MNHEY and CDR2 is SMNVEV in the germline V gene (reference sequence). V lost 3 bases to trimming and J lost 8 bases; unmatched junction nucleotides: 4. CDR3 length: 14 amino acids. The CDR3 reads CASSFTGQYSPLHF. For the CDR3, the DNA is TGTGCCAGCAGTTTCACGGGACAGTATTCACCCCTCCACTTT.

This clone was observed once. The rearrangement joins TRBV19 to TRBJ2-2, with D possibly being TRBD2 (5 bases). The V gene's germline CDR1 is LNHDA and CDR2 SQIVND (reference sequence). This CDR3 is 15 amino acids long. Trimming left V 11 bases short and J 6 bases short, with 22 bases between. The CDR3, as DNA: TGTGCCTCTCCACCCGGTTTTAGCGAATCCGGGGAGCTGTTTTTT. This encodes CASPPGFSESGELFF.